A selection of T cell receptor beta chains follows, all from one sample in a study of shared clonotypes between healthy human individuals. TCRdb keeps only in-frame clones here, not all; method: immunoSEQ multiplex PCR. The repertoire holds about 490,000 clones, with approximately 80% as singletons. Sequenced material: PBMCs. Receptors originate from a woman aged 35 to 49 in good health. Some clones in this sample may be carry-over from other donors' samples. Both conserved end residues are trimmed from each CDR3. Each record gives: V gene, clone size, D gene, J gene, CDR3 protein. A D gene is named only where the DNA matches it firmly. Only some rows state a clone size, as once, few, many or a class for expanded clones.

TRBV7-2	-	TRBD1	TRBJ1-1	ASSLASQDRGASF
TRBV18	-	-	TRBJ2-1	ASSRSSRQVIDEQF
TRBV30	-	TRBD1	TRBJ1-2	AWSVGGAYGYT
TRBV6-1	-	-	TRBJ1-6	ASSEAGGDNSPLH
TRBV5-4	-	TRBD1	TRBJ1-2	ASSRRDRPSYGYT
TRBV10-3	-	-	TRBJ2-7	AISDFQVMTYEQY
TRBV30	-	-	TRBJ1-1	AWSAGTGTEAF
TRBV19	-	-	TRBJ2-1	ASSIRVEYYNEQF
TRBV5-1	-	TRBD1	TRBJ1-1	ASRPQGGTEAF
TRBV27	-	-	TRBJ1-5	ASSFWGGQPQH
TRBV2	many	TRBD2	TRBJ2-1	ASSGTRVNEQF
TRBV10-3	-	TRBD2	TRBJ2-1	ATELVAASGGSYNEQF
TRBV11-3	-	-	TRBJ2-3	ASSFTQADTQY
TRBV27	-	-	TRBJ2-3	ASSRIPTDTQY
TRBV27	-	-	TRBJ2-7	ASSWRRTLQGYEQY
TRBV29-1	-	-	TRBJ1-1	SAEGAGMAEAF
TRBV7-2	-	-	TRBJ2-7	ASSPAEIYEQY
TRBV30	few	-	TRBJ2-2	AWRRGARTGELF
TRBV10-3	-	TRBD1	TRBJ2-3	AISDRDLTDTQY
TRBV4-2	-	-	TRBJ1-4	ASSPPEEWEKLF
TRBV19	many	-	TRBJ2-1	ASHPDFLEGRYNEQF
TRBV9	-	TRBD2	TRBJ2-1	ASSVETSGIDEQF
TRBV28	-	TRBD2	TRBJ2-4	ASQGAGVNIQY
TRBV11-3	once	TRBD1	TRBJ2-3	ASSNPRGQVSTDTQY
TRBV4-2	-	-	TRBJ2-7	ASSHLAGPKEEQY
TRBV7-6	many	TRBD1	TRBJ1-1	ASSPEQGTTEAF
TRBV21-1	-	-	TRBJ2-1	ASSKDPLGTSGLSGELQF
TRBV7-3	-	TRBD1	TRBJ1-1	ASSPAGQGSEAF
TRBV6-1	once	TRBD2	TRBJ2-1	ASSEVAGSAGGPMGEQF
TRBV11-2	-	-	TRBJ2-1	ASSRGNEQF
TRBV18	-	-	TRBJ2-3	TSSPGPGDTQY
TRBV19	-	-	TRBJ1-4	ASSIAARTEAWLF
TRBV18	once	-	TRBJ2-3	ASSPLGPGTDTQY
TRBV6-5	-	-	TRBJ2-7	ASSSGMGIHEQY
TRBV4-1	few	-	TRBJ2-3	ASSPFAGTSTDTQY
TRBV4-2	-	TRBD2	TRBJ2-7	ASSQPGLAGYEQY
TRBV5-1	-	TRBD2	TRBJ2-1	ASSFFGTSGREWF
TRBV7-9	-	TRBD1	TRBJ1-2	ASSSATGGDRAGYT
TRBV7-2	-	-	TRBJ1-1	ASSSFDWVVF
TRBV19	-	TRBD1	TRBJ1-4	ASSVDRVGGEKLF
TRBV5-1	-	-	TRBJ2-7	ASSDGPLGEQY
TRBV30	few	TRBD1	TRBJ1-3	AWSAQGISGNTIY
TRBV5-4	many	TRBD2	TRBJ2-1	ASSDRTSGTPYNEQF
TRBV9	-	TRBD1	TRBJ2-7	ASSGGDRVHEQY
TRBV30	few	-	TRBJ1-6	AWSEAGQYSPLH
TRBV5-4	few	TRBD2	TRBJ2-2	ASSLNGGGTGELF
TRBV18	few	-	TRBJ2-7	ASSPDSYEQY
TRBV6-6	-	TRBD1	TRBJ2-3	ASTDRVGVGTDTQY
TRBV18	-	TRBD1	TRBJ2-7	ASSPRDRAEQY
TRBV7-8	-	TRBD1	TRBJ2-5	ASSTIGQGAREQY
TRBV2	-	-	TRBJ2-3	ASSVLVTDTQY
TRBV10-3	once	-	TRBJ2-1	AISDWERMYNEQF
TRBV29-1	once	-	TRBJ2-1	SVAGVNNEQF
TRBV7-9	-	-	TRBJ1-1	ASSFGGLDTEAF